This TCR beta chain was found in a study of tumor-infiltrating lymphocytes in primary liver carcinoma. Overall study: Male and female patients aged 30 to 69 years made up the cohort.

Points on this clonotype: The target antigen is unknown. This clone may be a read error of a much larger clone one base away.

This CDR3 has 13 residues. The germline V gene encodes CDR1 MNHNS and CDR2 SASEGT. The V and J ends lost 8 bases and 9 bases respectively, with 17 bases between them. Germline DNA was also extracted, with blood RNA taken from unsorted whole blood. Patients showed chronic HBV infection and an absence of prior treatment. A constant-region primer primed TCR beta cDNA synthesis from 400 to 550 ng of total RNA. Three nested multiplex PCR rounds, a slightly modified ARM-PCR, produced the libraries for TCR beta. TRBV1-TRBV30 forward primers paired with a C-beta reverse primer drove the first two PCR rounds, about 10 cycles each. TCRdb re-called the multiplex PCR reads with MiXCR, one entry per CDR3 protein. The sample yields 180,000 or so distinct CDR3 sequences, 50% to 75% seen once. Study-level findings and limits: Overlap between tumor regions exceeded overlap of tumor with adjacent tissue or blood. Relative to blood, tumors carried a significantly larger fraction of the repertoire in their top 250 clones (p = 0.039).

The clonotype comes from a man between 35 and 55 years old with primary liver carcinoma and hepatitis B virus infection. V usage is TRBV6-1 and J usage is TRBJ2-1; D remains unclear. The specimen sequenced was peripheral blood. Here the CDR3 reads CASLRPGEVEQFF. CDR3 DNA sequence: TGTGCCAGCCTCCGGCCTGGCGAAGTTGAGCAGTTCTTC.